The entry that follows covers one T cell receptor (beta chain) sequence. This sample is part of a study of T cell changes during pregnancy in multiple sclerosis. Sequencing was performed with immunoSEQ multiplex PCR; in TCRdb, only in-frame clones are kept and a portion is missing. The profile covers about 59,000 clones, with around 91% appearing a single time and around 6.8% taken by the ten largest. The sequence came from a female donor in good health, enrolled as a control in a pregnancy study. The specimen was peripheral blood, collected in the third trimester of pregnancy.

The CDR3: CASSEGATSRPTGELFF. DNA of the CDR3: TGTGCCAGCAGTGAAGGGGCGACTAGCCGTCCCACCGGGGAGCTGTTTTTT. The rearrangement joins TRBV6-1 to TRBJ2-2, with TRBD2 matching over 7 bases. With V trimmed by 1 base and J by 4 bases, 9 bases remained unmatched. This CDR3 is built from 17 residues. Germline V gene data show CDR1 as MNHNS and CDR2 as SASEGT.